The 20 T cell receptor beta chains reported below all come from one sample, sequenced in a study of T cells in Graves' hyperthyroidism and ophthalmopathy. Amplified TCR beta CDR3 regions came from RNA transcripts. A set of HTBI primers served as the primers for a first-round RT-PCR of the TCR CDR3. Via MiXCR, TCRdb re-called the multiplex PCR reads, giving one row per CDR3 protein. Here the sample spans around 530,000 distinct CDR3 sequences, 15% to 20% being singletons. Sample: blood. These receptors were collected from a woman under 30 with Graves' ophthalmopathy.

A few counts support this clonotype. V is TRBV12-3 or TRBV12-4 and J is TRBJ2-1; 10 nucleotides line up with TRBD2. Trimming took 5 bases from V and 15 from J; bases not matched to a gene: 4. The CDR3 is 11 residues long. DNA for the CDR3: TGTGCCAGCAGTAAACTAGCGGGACCGTTCTTC. It specifies CASSKLAGPFF.

This clonotype was seen many times. J is TRBJ2-5 and V is TRBV15; 9 bases align to TRBD2. This CDR3 comprises 13 residues. CDR1 is LNHNV, CDR2 YYDKDF, per germline (reference sequence). The junction had 6 bases not matched to a gene; V was cut back by 8 bases and J by 5 bases. As DNA, the CDR3 is TGTGCCACCTCCCCCCTAGCGGGGGAGACCCAGTACTTC. Amino acids: CATSPLAGETQYF.

This clonotype was detected many times. The chain links TRBV27 to TRBJ1-2, with D perhaps matching TRBD1 (5 bases). The CDR3 runs to 12 residues. The germline V gene encodes CDR1 MNHEY and CDR2 SMNVEV (reference sequence). With 7 bases removed from V and 3 bases from J, the gap between germline ends came to 9 bases. The CDR3 nucleotides read TGTGCCAGCACCTCGGGGGACTATGGCTACACCTTC. It specifies CASTSGDYGYTF.

This clonotype has a count of ten or more. This rearrangement joins TRBV11-3 to TRBJ2-2; the D call may be TRBD1 or TRBD2 (5 bases each). The CDR3 totals 16 residues. Deletions cut 5 bases from V and 0 bases from J, with 13 bases between. The germline V gene has CDR1 SGHNT and CDR2 YENEEA. CDR3 DNA: TGTGCCAGCAGCGCCAGATGGGGGTCGAACACCGGGGAGCTGTTTTTT. It specifies CASSARWGSNTGELFF.

This clonotype was counted only a few times. This rearrangement joins TRBV19 to TRBJ1-2; no definite D call. V lost 3 bases and J lost 2, with 7 bases in between. Germline CDR1 reads LNHDA; CDR2 reads SQIVND (reference sequence). The CDR3 consists of 13 residues. CDR3 residues: CASSMVLNYGYTF. The CDR3 DNA is TGTGCCAGTAGTATGGTCTTGAACTATGGCTACACCTTC.

The chain combines TRBV29-1 with TRBJ1-3; TRBD1 matches 7 bases. The CDR3 loop spans 15 amino acids. Germline CDR1 is SQVTM and CDR2 is ANQGSEA. V shed 6 bases, J shed 0 bases, and the junction held 8 bases outside the gene matches. The DNA for the CDR3 is TGCAGCGTCCTATCCAGGGGGATCTCTGGAAACACCATATATTTT. Protein sequence: CSVLSRGISGNTIYF.

This clonotype was counted many times. At one end, the junction sequence differs from germline, possibly due to a read error. The gene calls are TRBV30 and TRBJ2-5; perhaps D is TRBD1 or TRBD2 (5 bases each). CDR3 length: 11 residues. Per the germline V gene, CDR1 is GTSNPN and CDR2 is SVGIG (reference sequence). This chain's CDR3 is CAWSVQGELDF. The CDR3 nucleotides read TGTGCCTGGAGTGTCCAAGGGGAGCTAGACTTC. Filled out from reference TRBV30 and TRBJ2-5, the complete variable domain reads SQTIHQWPATLVQPVGSPLSLECTVEGTSNPNLYWYRQAAGRGLQLLFYSVGIGQISSEVPQNLSASRPQDRQFILSSKKLLLSDSGFYLCAWSVQGELDFGPGTRLLVL.

This clonotype was detected ten times or more. The chain joins TRBV30 to TRBJ1-1; D unresolved. Germline V CDR1 and CDR2: GTSNPN, SVGIG (reference sequence). V lost 4 bases and J 5 bases, leaving 20 bases between the germline ends. The CDR3 has 15 residues. The CDR3 loop reads CAWTQRVKARTEAFF. DNA of the CDR3: TGTGCCTGGACTCAACGGGTAAAGGCGCGGACTGAAGCTTTCTTT.

This clonotype occurred once. V and J are TRBV6-1 and TRBJ1-2, with 9 bases identical to TRBD1. CDR1 and CDR2 (germline): MNHNS, SASEGT. J gave up 6 bases and V 6 bases, and 2 bases lay outside the gene matches. The CDR3 covers 12 residues. CDR3 nucleotides: TGTGCCAGCAGGGGGGACAGGGATGGCTACACCTTC. Protein product: CASRGDRDGYTF.

The chain combines TRBV29-1 with TRBJ1-3; a weak D match, TRBD1 (5 bases). The CDR3 loop spans 15 amino acids. Looked up from germline, CDR1 is SQVTM and CDR2 is ANQGSEA. V was shortened by 1 base and J by 0 bases, with 10 bases between the two germline ends. CDR3: CSVEAPGYSGNTIYF. The CDR3 nucleotides read TGCAGCGTTGAAGCACCAGGGTACTCTGGAAACACCATATATTTT.

At least ten counts were recorded for this clonotype. The rearrangement joins TRBV7-9 to TRBJ1-5; D is ambiguous. This CDR3 region has 16 residues. CDR1 is SEHNR, CDR2 FQNEAQ, per germline (reference sequence). Trimming left V 5 bases short and J 2 bases short, with 16 bases between. Here the CDR3 reads CASSDTRAGGNQPQHF. The CDR3 region has the DNA TGTGCCAGCAGCGACACGAGGGCCGGGGGCAATCAGCCCCAGCATTTT. The full variable domain, in which reference TRBV7-9 and TRBJ1-5 provide the parts outside the CDR3, is DTGVSQNPRHKITKRGQNVTFRCDPISEHNRLYWYRQTLGQGPEFLTYFQNEAQLEKSRLLSDRFSAERPKGSFSTLEIQRTEQGDSAMYLCASSDTRAGGNQPQHFGDGTRLSIL.

In its sample, this clonotype was seen many times. The gene calls are TRBV29-1 and TRBJ1-1, with 8 nucleotides matching TRBD1. This CDR3 region has 13 residues. V was pared by 6 bases and J by 6 bases, with 9 bases of the junction left unmatched. CDR1 SQVTM and CDR2 ANQGSEA come from the germline V gene. The CDR3 loop reads CSVAGGAFPEAFF. CDR3 DNA: TGCAGCGTCGCAGGGGGCGCTTTCCCTGAAGCTTTCTTT.

This clonotype was recorded a few times. The rearrangement joins TRBV9 to TRBJ2-2, with 9 bases identical to TRBD2. Germline V gene sequence: CDR1 SGDLS, CDR2 YYNGEE. The CDR3 runs to 14 residues. V was pared by 9 bases and J by 3 bases, with 6 bases of the junction left unmatched. Here the CDR3 reads CATTGLADTGELFF. DNA for the CDR3: TGTGCCACTACGGGACTAGCCGACACCGGGGAGCTGTTTTTT.

Ten or more counts support this clonotype. The genes are TRBV20-1 and TRBJ2-1, with 7 bases that match TRBD2. Germline V gene lookup returns CDR1 DFQATT and CDR2 SNEGSKA (reference sequence). The length of the CDR3 is 16 residues. The V gene end was trimmed by 1 base and the J gene end by 2 bases; junction bases not matched to a gene: 8. CDR3 DNA sequence: TGCAGTGCTAGAGCCCACGGGACTACCACCTACAATGAGCAGTTCTTC. This encodes CSARAHGTTTYNEQFF.

This clonotype was recorded many times. The J gene is TRBJ2-3, the V gene TRBV28; D is possibly TRBD1 or TRBD2 (5 bases each). Germline CDR1 reads MDHEN; CDR2 reads SYDVKM. V lost 4 bases and J lost 3, with 17 bases in between. This CDR3 contains 16 residues. The CDR3 bases are TGTGCCAGCAGTTATCCGCCGGGGCAGGGAACAGATACGCAGTATTTT. The encoded protein is CASSYPPGQGTDTQYF.

This rearrangement joins TRBV6-1 to TRBJ2-3; 9 positions agree with TRBD2. Germline CDR1 and CDR2: MNHNS and SASEGT. The ends lost 4 bases at V and 4 bases at J; junction bases unmatched: 18. This CDR3 is built from 19 residues. CDR3 amino acids: CASSGVLAGGLRRSDTQYF. The CDR3 DNA sequence: TGTGCCAGCAGTGGGGTGTTGGCGGGAGGGTTAAGACGGTCAGATACGCAGTATTTT.

The chain links TRBV12-3 or TRBV12-4 to TRBJ2-7; D may match TRBD1 or TRBD2 (5 bases each). CDR3 length equals 14 residues. Trimming removed 6 bases at V and 5 bases at J, with 17 bases between. CDR3 residues: CASRGDTTGHEQYF. The CDR3 bases are TGTGCCAGCAGGGGAGACACGACGGGACACGAGCAGTACTTC.

This chain joins TRBV28 and TRBJ2-1; 7 bases are shared with TRBD2. CDR1 and CDR2 (germline): MDHEN, SYDVKM. This CDR3 spans 15 amino acids. J was trimmed by 3 bases and V by 2 bases; bases with no gene match: 4. CDR3 protein: CASSLMAGDYNEQFF. The DNA of the CDR3 is TGTGCCAGCAGTTTAATGGCGGGAGACTACAATGAGCAGTTCTTC.

This clonotype showed up many times. V is TRBV12-3 or TRBV12-4 and J is TRBJ1-5; 9 bases align to TRBD1. Trimming cost V 6 bases and J 4 bases; bases outside gene matches: 4. The CDR3 loop spans 14 amino acids. This chain's CDR3 is CASRQGQGNQPQHF. DNA of the CDR3: TGTGCCAGCAGACAAGGACAGGGGAATCAGCCCCAGCATTTT.

This rearrangement joins TRBV20-1 to TRBJ1-1, with D possibly matching TRBD1 (5 bases). Germline CDR1 and CDR2: DFQATT and SNEGSKA (reference sequence). V was shortened by 2 bases and J by 2 bases, with 18 bases between the two germline ends. The CDR3 spans 16 residues. The CDR3 region has the DNA TGCAGTGCTAGATCCGTATGGGGGGGAGGAAACACTGAAGCTTTCTTT. Translated: CSARSVWGGGNTEAFF.